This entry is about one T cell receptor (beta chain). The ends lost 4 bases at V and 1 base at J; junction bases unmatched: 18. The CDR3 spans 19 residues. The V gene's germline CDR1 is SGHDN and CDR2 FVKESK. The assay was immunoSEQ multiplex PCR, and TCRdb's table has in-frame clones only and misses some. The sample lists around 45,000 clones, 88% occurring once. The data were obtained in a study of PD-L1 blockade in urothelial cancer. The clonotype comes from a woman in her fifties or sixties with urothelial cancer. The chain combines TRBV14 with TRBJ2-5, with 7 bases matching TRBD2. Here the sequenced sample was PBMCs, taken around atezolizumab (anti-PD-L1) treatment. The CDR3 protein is CASSPIRDGEGTSQETQYF. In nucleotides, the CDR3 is TGTGCCAGCAGCCCCATCAGGGACGGGGAGGGGACCTCCCAAGAGACCCAGTACTTC.